This is a list of T cell receptor beta chains from one sample in a study of control samples from healthy donors and cancer patients. Repertoires were generated with immunoSEQ multiplex PCR, while TCRdb's copy carries only in-frame clones and drops some. The table includes 40,000 to 55,000 clones, approximately 89% detected once. The material sequenced was PBMCs. These TCRs come from a middle-aged man with colorectal cancer. Both conserved end residues are part of each CDR3. The D gene is left open where the match is weak. Clone size, where shown, is once, few, many, or a class for clones that have expanded.

CDR3nt,CDR3aa,d_gene,abundance,j_gene,v_gene
TGTGCCAGCAGCTCCTTCACTTACGAGCAGTACTTC,CASSSFTYEQYF,-,-,TRBJ2-7,TRBV11-2
TGTGCCAGCAGCCGGACAGGGGTTTTCGGGGAGCTGTTTTTT,CASSRTGVFGELFF,TRBD1,-,TRBJ2-2,TRBV5-8
TGTGCCAGCAGCTCCCAGGGTGTTTATGGCTACACCTTC,CASSSQGVYGYTF,-,-,TRBJ1-2,TRBV5-4
TGTGCCAGCAGCCCGCCAGGGGGTATTGGGGGCACTGAAGCTTTCTTT,CASSPPGGIGGTEAFF,TRBD1,-,TRBJ1-1,TRBV16
TGCGCCAGCAGCTTGGCAGGGGCCTCCTACGAGCAGTACTTC,CASSLAGASYEQYF,-,-,TRBJ2-7,TRBV5-1
TGTGCCTGGAGTCTCCGCGGGAGTATGTCCGGGGAGCTGTTTTTT,CAWSLRGSMSGELFF,TRBD2,-,TRBJ2-2,TRBV30
TGCGCCAGCAGCGCGCGACTAGCGGGAGGATCCGAGCAGTACTTC,CASSARLAGGSEQYF,TRBD2,-,TRBJ2-7,TRBV5-1
TGTGCCAGCAGCTCCCTTCGGGGGACGCTAGGAGAAAAACTGTTTTTT,CASSSLRGTLGEKLFF,-,-,TRBJ1-4,TRBV11-2
TGTGCCAGCAGCTTGGCCGGCGGGACAGGACCAGATACGCAGTATTTT,CASSLAGGTGPDTQYF,TRBD1,-,TRBJ2-3,TRBV5-5
TGTGCCAGCAGGAACCTTCGGGTGAACACTGAAGCTTTCTTT,CASRNLRVNTEAFF,-,-,TRBJ1-1,TRBV6-5
TGTGCCAGCAGCTTAATTGGGTTTGGGGTCTCTGGGGCCAACGTCCTGACTTTC,CASSLIGFGVSGANVLTF,-,-,TRBJ2-6,TRBV7-3
TGTGCCAGCAGTGAGGGACAGGGCAATCAGCCCCAGCATTTT,CASSEGQGNQPQHF,TRBD1,-,TRBJ1-5,TRBV2
TGCGCCAGCAGCTTGGGGCAGATCTATGGCTACACCTTC,CASSLGQIYGYTF,-,-,TRBJ1-2,TRBV5-1
TGTGCCAGCAGCCCTAAGATGGCACAGGGTAGCAATCAGCCCCAGCATTTT,CASSPKMAQGSNQPQHF,-,-,TRBJ1-5,TRBV5-5
TGTGCCAGCAGCCGCAGGGGCCTTAACACTGAAGCTTTCTTT,CASSRRGLNTEAFF,-,-,TRBJ1-1,TRBV7-9
TGTGCCAGCAGCCCCGGGACCCTCACCGGCAAAAACATTCAGTACTTC,CASSPGTLTGKNIQYF,-,-,TRBJ2-4,TRBV3-1/TRBV3-2
TGCGCCAGCAGCCCCCGGAGACGGGCCCTGTTCGAGCAGTACTTC,CASSPRRRALFEQYF,-,once,TRBJ2-7,TRBV4-1
TGTGCCAGCGCCTTCGCGAGAAACACCGGGGAGCTGTTTTTT,CASAFARNTGELFF,-,once,TRBJ2-2,TRBV6-4
TGTGCCAGCAGTTATTCGAGCACAGATACGCAGTATTTT,CASSYSSTDTQYF,-,-,TRBJ2-3,TRBV6-5
TGTGCCAGCAGTTACAGGGGACGTGGCTACACCTTC,CASSYRGRGYTF,-,-,TRBJ1-2,TRBV6-6
TGCGCCAGCAGTAGACAGGGACGAACCTACGAGCAGTACTTC,CASSRQGRTYEQYF,TRBD1,-,TRBJ2-7,TRBV5-1
TGCGCCAGCAGCCCTATCCCGGGACTAGCGGGAGGTGGCGATACGCAGTATTTT,CASSPIPGLAGGGDTQYF,TRBD2,-,TRBJ2-3,TRBV5-1
TGTGCCTGTACAGGGGGAACTGGCTATGGCTACACCTTC,CACTGGTGYGYTF,TRBD1,-,TRBJ1-2,TRBV30
TGTGCCAGCAGACATATAGCGGGAGGATCCTACAATGAGCAGTTCTTC,CASRHIAGGSYNEQFF,TRBD2,-,TRBJ2-1,TRBV28
TGTGCCAGCAGGGAGGACTTTGGAAGTGGTTCACCCCTCCACTTT,CASREDFGSGSPLHF,-,-,TRBJ1-6,TRBV2
TGTGCCAGCAATCTCTGGGCGACGACTGAAGCTTTCTTT,CASNLWATTEAFF,-,-,TRBJ1-1,TRBV3-1/TRBV3-2